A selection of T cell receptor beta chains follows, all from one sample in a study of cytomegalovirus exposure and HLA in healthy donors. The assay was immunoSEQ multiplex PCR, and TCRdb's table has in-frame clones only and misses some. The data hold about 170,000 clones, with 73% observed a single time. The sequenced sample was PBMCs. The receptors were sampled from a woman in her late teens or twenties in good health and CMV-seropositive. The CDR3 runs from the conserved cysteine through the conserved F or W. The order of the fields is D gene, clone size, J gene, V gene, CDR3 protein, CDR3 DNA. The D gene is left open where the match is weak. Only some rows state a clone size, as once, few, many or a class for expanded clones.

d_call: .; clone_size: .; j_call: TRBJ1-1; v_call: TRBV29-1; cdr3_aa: CSVEDRDGGSWGTEAFF; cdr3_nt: TGCAGCGTTGAAGATCGAGACGGCGGGTCTTGGGGCACTGAAGCTTTCTTT
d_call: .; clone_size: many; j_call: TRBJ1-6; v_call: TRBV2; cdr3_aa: CASLDGQLNSPLHF; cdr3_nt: TGTGCCAGCCTCGATGGACAGCTTAATTCACCCCTCCACTTT
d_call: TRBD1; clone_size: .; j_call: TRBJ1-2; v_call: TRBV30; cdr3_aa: CAWRGTGGAYYGYTF; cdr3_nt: TGTGCCTGGAGAGGGACAGGGGGCGCATACTATGGCTACACCTTC
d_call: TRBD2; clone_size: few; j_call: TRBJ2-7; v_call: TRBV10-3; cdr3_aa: CAISDGLAGAYEQYF; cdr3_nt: TGTGCCATCAGTGACGGACTAGCGGGGGCCTACGAGCAGTACTTC
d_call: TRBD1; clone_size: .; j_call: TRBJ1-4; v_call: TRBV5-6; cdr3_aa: CASSLGQANEKLFF; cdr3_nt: TGTGCCAGCAGCTTAGGACAGGCAAATGAAAAACTGTTTTTT
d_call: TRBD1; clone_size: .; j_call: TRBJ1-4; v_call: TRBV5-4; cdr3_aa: CASSPGTGSEKLFF; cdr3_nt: TGTGCCAGCAGCCCCGGGACAGGGAGTGAAAAACTGTTTTTT
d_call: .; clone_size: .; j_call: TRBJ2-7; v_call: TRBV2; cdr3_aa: CASSGGSVDEQYF; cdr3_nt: TGTGCCAGCAGTGGTGGTAGCGTTGACGAGCAGTACTTC
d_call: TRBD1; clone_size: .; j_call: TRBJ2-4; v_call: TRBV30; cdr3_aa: CAWSVQGDIQYF; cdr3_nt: TGTGCCTGGAGTGTACAGGGGGATATTCAGTACTTC
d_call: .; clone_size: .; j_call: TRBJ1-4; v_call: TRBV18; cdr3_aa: CASSSEGIATNEKLFF; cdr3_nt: TGTGCCAGCTCGTCGGAGGGGATTGCAACTAATGAAAAACTGTTTTTT
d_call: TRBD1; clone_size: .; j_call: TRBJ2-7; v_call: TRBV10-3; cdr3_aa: CAISESFGQGASDYEQYF; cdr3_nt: TGTGCCATCAGTGAGTCGTTTGGACAGGGGGCGTCGGACTACGAGCAGTACTTC
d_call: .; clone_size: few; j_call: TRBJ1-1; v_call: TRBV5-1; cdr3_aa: CASSLATYVQGDTEAFF; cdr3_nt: TGCGCCAGCAGCTTGGCCACTTATGTACAGGGTGACACTGAAGCTTTCTTT
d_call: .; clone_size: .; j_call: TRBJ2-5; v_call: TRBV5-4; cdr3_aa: CASSLDEGGPFFLYQETQYF; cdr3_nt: TGTGCCAGCAGCTTAGATGAGGGCGGCCCGTTTTTTTTGTACCAAGAGACCCAGTACTTC
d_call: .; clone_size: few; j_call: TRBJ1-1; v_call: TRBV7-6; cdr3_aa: CASSSILREAFF; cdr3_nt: TGTGCCAGCAGCTCTATTCTACGTGAAGCTTTCTTT
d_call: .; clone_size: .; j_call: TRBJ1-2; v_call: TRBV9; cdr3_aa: CASSDSVYGYTF; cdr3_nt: TGTGCCAGCAGCGATAGTGTCTATGGCTACACCTTC
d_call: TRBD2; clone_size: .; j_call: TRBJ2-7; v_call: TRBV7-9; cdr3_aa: CASSFLAGANYEQYF; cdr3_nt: TGTGCCAGCAGCTTCCTAGCGGGGGCCAACTACGAGCAGTACTTC
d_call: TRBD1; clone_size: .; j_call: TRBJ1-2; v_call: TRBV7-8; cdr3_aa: CASSLQGLGYTF; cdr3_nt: TGTGCCAGCAGCCTACAGGGGCTTGGCTACACCTTC
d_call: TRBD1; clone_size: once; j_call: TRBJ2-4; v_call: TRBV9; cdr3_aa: CASSVEWGQGLDIQYF; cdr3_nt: TGTGCCAGCAGCGTAGAGTGGGGACAGGGGTTAGACATTCAGTACTTC
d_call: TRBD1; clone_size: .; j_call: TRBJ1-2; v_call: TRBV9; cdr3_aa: CASSGSRQGALFSYGYTF; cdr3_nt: TGTGCCAGCAGCGGTTCAAGACAGGGGGCCTTGTTTTCCTATGGCTACACCTTC
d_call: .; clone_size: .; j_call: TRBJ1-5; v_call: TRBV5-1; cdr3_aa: CASSSSGQFGQPQHF; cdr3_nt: TGCGCCAGCAGCTCGTCAGGACAGTTTGGTCAGCCCCAGCATTTT
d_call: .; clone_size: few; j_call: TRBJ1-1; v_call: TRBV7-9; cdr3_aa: CASSLSPGVAFF; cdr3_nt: TGTGCCAGCAGCTTAAGTCCAGGGGTCGCTTTCTTT
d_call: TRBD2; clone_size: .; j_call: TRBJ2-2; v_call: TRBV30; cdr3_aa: CAWSDGAGGHTGELFF; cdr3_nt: TGTGCCTGGAGTGATGGGGCGGGGGGGCACACCGGGGAGCTGTTTTTT
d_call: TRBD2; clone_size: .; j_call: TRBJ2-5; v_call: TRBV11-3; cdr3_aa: CASSLREDLQETQYF; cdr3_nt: TGTGCCAGCAGCCTCCGGGAGGACCTACAAGAGACCCAGTACTTC
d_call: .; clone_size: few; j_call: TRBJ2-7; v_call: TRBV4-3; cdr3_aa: CASSQAAGASYEQYF; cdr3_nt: TGCGCCAGCAGCCAAGCCGCGGGGGCTTCCTACGAGCAGTACTTC
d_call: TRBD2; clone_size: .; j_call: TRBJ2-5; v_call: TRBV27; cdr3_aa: CATGRGVQETQYF; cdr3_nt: TGTGCCACCGGACGGGGGGTCCAAGAGACCCAGTACTTC
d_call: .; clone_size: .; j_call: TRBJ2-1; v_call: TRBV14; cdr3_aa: CASSQEVGHGGKQFF; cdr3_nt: TGTGCCAGCAGCCAAGAAGTGGGCCATGGGGGGAAGCAGTTCTTC
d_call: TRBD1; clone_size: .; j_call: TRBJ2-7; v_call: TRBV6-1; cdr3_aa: CASSRTGKGTGEQYF; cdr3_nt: TGTGCCAGCAGCAGGACAGGGAAAGGGACGGGGGAGCAGTACTTC
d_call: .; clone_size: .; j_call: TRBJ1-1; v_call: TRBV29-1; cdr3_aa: CSVDAGQNTEAFF; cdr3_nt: TGCAGCGTTGACGCTGGACAGAACACTGAAGCTTTCTTT
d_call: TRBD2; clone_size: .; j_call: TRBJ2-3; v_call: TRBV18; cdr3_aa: CASSPGLAGGIADTQYF; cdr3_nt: TGTGCCAGCTCACCGGGACTAGCGGGGGGCATAGCAGATACGCAGTATTTT
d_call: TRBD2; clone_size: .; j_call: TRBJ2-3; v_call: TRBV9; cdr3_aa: CASSPRGTSGGGHTDTQYF; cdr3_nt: TGTGCCAGCAGCCCGAGAGGGACTAGCGGGGGGGGGCACACAGATACGCAGTATTTT
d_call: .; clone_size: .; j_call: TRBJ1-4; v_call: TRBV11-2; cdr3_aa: CASSLMGADTNEKLFF; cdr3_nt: TGTGCCAGCAGCCTTATGGGGGCAGATACTAATGAAAAACTGTTTTTT
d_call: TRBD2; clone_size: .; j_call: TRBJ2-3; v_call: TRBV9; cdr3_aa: CASSPAAGGRNTQYF; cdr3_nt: TGTGCCAGCAGCCCCGCAGCGGGGGGGCGTAATACGCAGTATTTT
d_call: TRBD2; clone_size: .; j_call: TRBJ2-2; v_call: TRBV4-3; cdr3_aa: CASSQDPSGGAGELFF; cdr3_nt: TGCGCCAGCAGCCAAGACCCTAGCGGGGGAGCCGGGGAGCTGTTTTTT
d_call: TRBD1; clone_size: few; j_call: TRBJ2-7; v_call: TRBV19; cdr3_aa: CASSIAWTGSYEQYF; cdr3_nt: TGTGCCAGTAGTATAGCGTGGACAGGGTCCTACGAGCAGTACTTC
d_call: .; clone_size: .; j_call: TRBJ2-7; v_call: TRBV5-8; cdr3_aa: CASSLANGIYEQYF; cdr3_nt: TGTGCCAGCAGCTTGGCCAACGGGATCTACGAGCAGTACTTC
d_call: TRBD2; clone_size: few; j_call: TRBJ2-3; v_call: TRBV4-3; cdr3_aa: CASSHPPASGGPTDTQYF; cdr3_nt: TGCGCCAGCAGCCACCCCCCGGCGAGCGGGGGGCCCACAGATACGCAGTATTTT
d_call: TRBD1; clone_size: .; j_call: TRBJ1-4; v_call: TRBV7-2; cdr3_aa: CASSRRPGQTNEKLFF; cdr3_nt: TGTGCCAGCAGCCGGAGACCGGGACAGACCAATGAAAAACTGTTTTTT
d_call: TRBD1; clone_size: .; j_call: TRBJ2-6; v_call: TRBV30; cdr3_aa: CAWDRGGSGANVLTF; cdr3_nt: TGTGCCTGGGACAGGGGCGGCTCTGGGGCCAACGTCCTGACTTTC
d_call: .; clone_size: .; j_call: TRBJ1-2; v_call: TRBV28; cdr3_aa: CASSSRQAYGYTF; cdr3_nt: TGTGCCAGCAGTTCCCGACAGGCCTATGGCTACACCTTC
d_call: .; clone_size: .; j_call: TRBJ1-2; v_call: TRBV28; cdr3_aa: CASSSRGVGYGYTF; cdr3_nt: TGTGCCAGCAGTTCCCGGGGAGTCGGCTATGGCTACACCTTC
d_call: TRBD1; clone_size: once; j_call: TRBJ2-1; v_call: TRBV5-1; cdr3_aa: CASSLWDSSYNEQFF; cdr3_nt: TGCGCCAGCAGCTTGTGGGACAGCTCCTACAATGAGCAGTTCTTC
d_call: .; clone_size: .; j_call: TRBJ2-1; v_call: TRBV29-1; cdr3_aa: CSVEYMDSSYNEQFF; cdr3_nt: TGCAGCGTTGAATACATGGACAGCTCCTACAATGAGCAGTTCTTC
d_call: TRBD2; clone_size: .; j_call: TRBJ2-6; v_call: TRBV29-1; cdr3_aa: CSVEDPAWAGGRVLTF; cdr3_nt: TGCAGCGTTGAAGATCCCGCGTGGGCCGGCGGGAGGGTCCTGACTTTC
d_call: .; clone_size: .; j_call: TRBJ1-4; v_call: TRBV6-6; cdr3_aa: CAASAEGEKLFF; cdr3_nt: TGTGCCGCCTCGGCGGAGGGGGAAAAACTGTTTTTT
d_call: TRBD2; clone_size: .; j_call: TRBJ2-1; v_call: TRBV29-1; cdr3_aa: CSVETSGNEQFF; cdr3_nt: TGCAGCGTTGAGACTAGCGGTAATGAGCAGTTCTTC
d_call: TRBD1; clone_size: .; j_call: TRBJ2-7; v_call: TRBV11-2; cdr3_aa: CASSRPGQPSYEQYF; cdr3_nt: TGTGCCAGCAGTCGACCGGGACAGCCATCCTACGAGCAGTACTTC
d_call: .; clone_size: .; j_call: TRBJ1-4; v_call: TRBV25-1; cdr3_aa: CASSDGVVIGKLFF; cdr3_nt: TGTGCCAGCAGCGACGGGGTTGTGATCGGAAAACTGTTTTTT
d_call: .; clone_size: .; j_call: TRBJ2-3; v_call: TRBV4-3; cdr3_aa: CASSQDLEGTDTQYF; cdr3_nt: TGCGCCAGCAGCCAAGACCTAGAAGGCACAGATACGCAGTATTTT
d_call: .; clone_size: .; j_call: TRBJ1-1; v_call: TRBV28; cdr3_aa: CASSLTGLAEAFF; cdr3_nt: TGTGCCAGCAGCCTAACAGGGCTGGCTGAAGCTTTCTTT
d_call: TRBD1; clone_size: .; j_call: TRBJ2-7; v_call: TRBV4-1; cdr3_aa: CASSQERTGVPSSYEQYF; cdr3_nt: TGCGCCAGCAGCCAAGAAAGGACAGGGGTCCCGAGCTCCTACGAGCAGTACTTC
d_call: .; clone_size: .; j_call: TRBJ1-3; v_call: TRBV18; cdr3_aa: CASSPYGGSGNTIYF; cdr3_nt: TGTGCCAGCTCACCATACGGCGGCTCTGGAAACACCATATATTTT
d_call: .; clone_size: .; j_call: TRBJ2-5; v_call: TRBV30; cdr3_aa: CAWSVLAGQETQYF; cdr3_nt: TGTGCCTGGAGTGTACTCGCAGGACAAGAGACCCAGTACTTC
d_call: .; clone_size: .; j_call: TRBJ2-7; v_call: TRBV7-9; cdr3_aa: CASSNGDKTYEQYF; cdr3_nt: TGTGCCAGCAGCAACGGGGACAAAACCTACGAGCAGTACTTC
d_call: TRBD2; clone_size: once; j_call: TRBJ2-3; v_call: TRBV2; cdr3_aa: CASSESMAGGWYTQYF; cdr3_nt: TGTGCCAGCAGTGAAAGTATGGCGGGGGGTTGGTATACGCAGTATTTT
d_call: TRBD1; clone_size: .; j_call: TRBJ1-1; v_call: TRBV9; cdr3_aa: CASSAFGQGNEAFF; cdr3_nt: TGTGCCAGCAGCGCCTTTGGACAGGGGAATGAAGCTTTCTTT
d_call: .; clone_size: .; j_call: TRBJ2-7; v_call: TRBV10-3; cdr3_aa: CAISQVVTEQYF; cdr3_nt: TGTGCCATCAGTCAAGTAGTAACCGAGCAGTACTTC
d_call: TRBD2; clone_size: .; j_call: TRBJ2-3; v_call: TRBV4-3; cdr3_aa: CASSPSGGAGDTQYF; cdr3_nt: TGCGCCAGCAGCCCTAGCGGGGGGGCGGGAGATACGCAGTATTTT
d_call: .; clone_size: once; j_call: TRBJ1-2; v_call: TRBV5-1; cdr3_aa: CASSLDTGTYGYTF; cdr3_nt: TGCGCCAGCAGCTTGGACACAGGGACCTATGGCTACACCTTC
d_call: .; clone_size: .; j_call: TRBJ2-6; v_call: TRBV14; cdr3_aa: CASSQGEGLVSGANVLTF; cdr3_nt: TGTGCCAGCAGCCAGGGTGAGGGATTGGTCTCTGGGGCCAACGTCCTGACTTTC
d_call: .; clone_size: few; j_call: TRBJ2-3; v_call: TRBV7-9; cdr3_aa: CSSLQGLFGDTDTQYF; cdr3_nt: TGTTCCAGCCTCCAGGGACTTTTCGGGGACACAGATACGCAGTATTTT